This section outlines one T cell receptor (beta chain) sequence together with its context. Antigen: not known. The junction differs from germline at one of its ends, possibly a read error. This CDR3 comprises 15 residues. Germline V gene lookup returns CDR1 SSHAT and CDR2 FNYEAQ (reference sequence). This sample is drawn from a study of persistence of HIV-infected CD4 T cells. The libraries were made with immunoSEQ version 4 in survey mode. This table comes from immunoSEQ multiplex PCR, and its TCRdb copy is limited to in-frame clones, with some not included. The data contain fewer than 45,000 clones, 88% of them singletons. Nonspecific anti-CD3/anti-CD28 bead stimulation represents the broad CD4+ T cell repertoire. Sorting of responding CD4+ T cells relied on upregulated CD40 ligand together with CD69.

Specimen: CD4+ T cells sorted from PBMCs after roughly 17-hour stimulation, collected from a patient who received antiretroviral therapy. The origin of this receptor is an adult woman with HIV who was CMV-seropositive. The J gene is TRBJ2-1, the V gene TRBV7-7, with D possibly matching TRBD1 (6 bases). The CDR3 loop reads CASSGRGSAYNEQFF. In DNA, the CDR3 is TGTGCTAGCAGCGGCAGGGGTAGTGCCTACAATGAGCAGTTCTTC.